Presented here are 2 T cell receptor beta chains from one specimen sequenced in a study of blood T cell repertoires in COVID-19. Here immunoSEQ multiplex PCR was the method, and the copy in TCRdb shows in-frame clones only, minus some. This table holds a few hundred thousand clones, around 83% found once. Material for sequencing was peripheral blood. The receptors originated from a woman between 40 and 55 years old who had recovered from COVID-19.

The genes are TRBV18 and TRBJ2-5, with D possibly matching TRBD2 (6 bases). CDR1 is KGHSH, CDR2 LQKENI, per germline. Trimming left V 4 bases short and J 4 bases short, with 13 bases between. This CDR3 comprises 14 residues. CDR3: CASSRGGGTETQYF. The CDR3 DNA is TGTGCCAGCTCACGTGGAGGAGGGACAGAGACCCAGTACTTC.

The chain links TRBV27 to TRBJ2-7; D call uncertain. CDR3 size: 14 residues. V was pared by 3 bases and J by 0 bases, with 9 bases between. CDR1 and CDR2 from the germline V gene are MNHEY and SMNVEV (reference sequence). DNA of the CDR3: TGTGCCAGCAGTTTTCAGAGCGCCTCCTACGAGCAGTACTTC. Its protein product is CASSFQSASYEQYF.